The 30 T cell receptor beta chains below were found in one sample sequenced in a study of diagnostic markers for celiac disease. TCRdb re-called the reads; one entry per CDR3 protein, DNA not given. The sample has over a thousand distinct CDR3 sequences. Specimen: either unsorted cells or a sorted T cell fraction (not recorded which). These receptors originate from a human donor.

In terms of frequency, this clonotype is large. This chain joins TRBV5-1 and TRBJ2-5; absent DNA, TCRdb's TRBD2 call cannot be checked. Germline values: CDR1 SGHRS, CDR2 YFSETQ. The CDR3 extends over 16 amino acids. This CDR3 is CASSLGQGPSQETQYF. The whole variable domain, filled in from reference TRBV5-1 and TRBJ2-5, reads KAGVTQTPRYLIKTRGQQVTLSCSPISGHRSVSWYQQTPGQGLQFLFEYFSETQRNKGNFPGRFSGRQFSNSRSEMNVSTLELGDSALYLCASSLGQGPSQETQYFGPGTRLLVL.

This clonotype is deemed large by its frequency. This chain uses TRBV12-3 or TRBV12-4 with TRBJ1-5; absent DNA, TCRdb's TRBD1 call cannot be checked. The CDR3 consists of 15 residues. This CDR3 is CASSSGTGYNQPQHF.

The rearrangement uses TRBV15 and TRBJ2-1; the D gene TCRdb calls, TRBD2, cannot be checked with no DNA. Germline V gene data show CDR1 as LNHNV and CDR2 as YYDKDF (reference sequence). The length of the CDR3 is 16 residues. CDR3: CATSATPGLAGDEQFF.

The rearrangement links TRBV24-1 to TRBJ2-3; TCRdb picks TRBD1, but there is no DNA to check that call. The CDR3 consists of 17 residues. The germline gives CDR1 KGHDR, CDR2 SFDVKD. CDR3 in amino acids: CATSDSTRDRGTDTQYF.

The chain combines TRBV27 with TRBJ1-2. Germline CDR1 reads MNHEY; CDR2 reads SMNVEV (reference sequence). CDR3 size: 19 residues. CDR3 sequence reads: CASRGGADNWGGNNYGYTF.

CDR3 loop: CSAPTGGYNEQFF. The chain is built from TRBV20-1 and TRBJ2-1; with no DNA, the TCRdb D assignment of TRBD1 cannot be verified. Germline CDR1 is DFQATT and CDR2 is SNEGSKA (reference sequence). The CDR3 runs to 13 residues.

This CDR3 is CASSLDRGTGYTF. The gene calls are TRBV12-3 or TRBV12-4 and TRBJ1-2; the D call from TCRdb, TRBD1, cannot be confirmed without DNA. The CDR3 length is 13 residues.

Frequency places this clonotype as medium-sized. The J gene is TRBJ2-7, the V gene TRBV20-1; TCRdb reports TRBD1, a call that lacks DNA to check it against. This CDR3 is built from 13 residues. Germline CDR1 and CDR2: DFQATT and SNEGSKA (reference sequence). The CDR3: CSASPTGIDEQYF.

The rearrangement uses TRBV6-1 and TRBJ2-7; TCRdb indicates TRBD2, and absent DNA this call remains unverified. The CDR3 has 15 amino acids. Germline V gene lookup returns CDR1 MNHNS and CDR2 SASEGT. The CDR3 sequence is CASSGASGTSYEQYF.

The chain employs TRBV20-1 and TRBJ2-5. The CDR3 extends over 13 amino acids. Germline V gives CDR1 DFQATT, CDR2 SNEGSKA (reference sequence). CDR3 sequence reads: CSARVPDRMTQYF.

By frequency, this clonotype registers large (0.1 to 1%). V and J are TRBV2 and TRBJ1-1; TCRdb lists TRBD1, though no DNA is available to test this call. This CDR3 region has 15 residues. CDR1 and CDR2 from the germline V gene are SNHLY and FYNNEI. CDR3 protein: CASSEGLTGGTEAFF.

The V and J genes are TRBV27 and TRBJ1-4; TCRdb indicates TRBD1, and absent DNA this call remains unverified. CDR1 is MNHEY, CDR2 SMNVEV, per germline (reference sequence). This CDR3 is built from 17 residues. CDR3: CASSLTWSLETNEKLFF.

Judged by frequency, this clonotype is large. J is TRBJ2-1 and V is TRBV20-1; TCRdb selects TRBD2, and the lack of DNA leaves this call unchecked. Germline-derived CDR1 and CDR2 are DFQATT and SNEGSKA (reference sequence). This CDR3 is built from 15 residues. CDR3 region: CSASRTGGPSDEQFF.

The genes are TRBV7-8 and TRBJ2-2; TCRdb proposes TRBD2, but this gene call is untestable without DNA. The CDR3 contains 15 residues. Germline lookup yields CDR1 SGHVS and CDR2 FQNEAQ. CDR3 residues: CASSLTDYPTGELFF. The variable domain in full, completed from reference TRBV7-8 and TRBJ2-2, reads GAGVSQSPRYKVAKRGQDVALRCDPISGHVSLFWYQQALGQGPEFLTYFQNEAQLDKSGLPSDRFFAERPEGSVSTLKIQRTQQEDSAVYLCASSLTDYPTGELFFGEGSRLTVL.

V usage is TRBV3-1 and J usage is TRBJ2-7. This CDR3 has 13 amino acids. CDR1 is LGHDT and CDR2 is YNNKEL in the germline V gene (reference sequence). This CDR3 is CASSHDLEDEQYF.

In terms of frequency, this clonotype is medium-sized. The chain joins TRBV12-3 or TRBV12-4 to TRBJ2-5; the D gene TCRdb calls, TRBD1, cannot be checked with no DNA. The CDR3 covers 14 residues. CDR3 in amino acids: CASSFGGGAETQYF.

This clonotype is classed as medium-sized (0.01 to 0.1%) by frequency. The chain recombines TRBV5-1 with TRBJ1-4; the D gene TCRdb calls, TRBD1, cannot be checked with no DNA. CDR3 length: 15 amino acids. Germline V lookup: CDR1 SGHRS, CDR2 YFSETQ. CDR3 residues: CASSSRDRTNEKLFF. The full variable domain, in which reference TRBV5-1 and TRBJ1-4 provide the parts outside the CDR3, is KAGVTQTPRYLIKTRGQQVTLSCSPISGHRSVSWYQQTPGQGLQFLFEYFSETQRNKGNFPGRFSGRQFSNSRSEMNVSTLELGDSALYLCASSSRDRTNEKLFFGSGTQLSVL.

V gene TRBV19 combines with J gene TRBJ2-4; TCRdb picks TRBD1, but there is no DNA to check that call. CDR3 size: 12 residues. Germline V gives CDR1 LNHDA, CDR2 SQIVND (reference sequence). This CDR3 is CASSTAQGFLYF.

The gene calls are TRBV7-2 and TRBJ2-4; TCRdb's D call of TRBD1 is untestable without DNA. The CDR3 contains 14 residues. Germline values: CDR1 SGHTA, CDR2 FQGNSA. This CDR3 is CASSLARGKNIQYF.

This chain joins TRBV20-1 and TRBJ1-1; checking the TCRdb D call of TRBD1 is not possible without DNA. The CDR3 has 14 amino acids. CDR1 and CDR2 from the germline V gene are DFQATT and SNEGSKA (reference sequence). The CDR3 sequence is CSAGRSRGVTEAFF.

This clonotype ranks as medium-sized in terms of frequency. The chain joins TRBV20-1 to TRBJ2-7. The CDR3 spans 14 residues. Germline V lookup: CDR1 DFQATT, CDR2 SNEGSKA (reference sequence). The CDR3 is CSARVVRDRYEQYF.

The chain has TRBV27 and TRBJ2-4; TCRdb reports TRBD2, a call that lacks DNA to check it against. CDR1 is MNHEY and CDR2 is SMNVEV in the germline V gene (reference sequence). This CDR3 region has 11 residues. The CDR3 sequence: CASRGGPIQYF.

The J gene is TRBJ1-1, the V gene TRBV2. Germline V gene lookup returns CDR1 SNHLY and CDR2 FYNNEI. This CDR3 region has 11 residues. CDR3 amino acids: CASRRDPEAFF. Complete variable domain (other parts from reference TRBV2 and TRBJ1-1): EPEVTQTPSHQVTQMGQEVILRCVPISNHLYFYWYRQILGQKVEFLVSFYNNEISEKSEIFDDQFSVERPDGSNFTLKIRSTKLEDSAMYFCASRRDPEAFFGQGTRLTVV.

This clonotype is large (0.1 to 1%) by frequency. V and J are TRBV2 and TRBJ1-1; TCRdb's D call, TRBD1, is unchecked because there is no DNA. The germline CDR1 and CDR2 sequences are SNHLY and FYNNEI. There are 13 residues in the CDR3. CDR3 sequence: CASGADRNTEAFF.

This clonotype registers medium-sized by frequency. V is TRBV2 and J is TRBJ2-5; TCRdb selects TRBD1, and the lack of DNA leaves this call unchecked. Germline values: CDR1 SNHLY, CDR2 FYNNEI. There are 13 residues in the CDR3. CDR3 amino acids: CASSGDRQETQYF.

The chain is built from TRBV19 and TRBJ2-1; with no DNA, the TCRdb D assignment of TRBD2 cannot be verified. The CDR3 loop spans 16 amino acids. In germline, CDR1 is LNHDA, CDR2 SQIVND (reference sequence). This CDR3 is CASMQVGTDPYNEQFF.

V usage is TRBV5-1 and J usage is TRBJ2-5; TCRdb picks TRBD2, but there is no DNA to check that call. CDR1 and CDR2 (germline): SGHRS, YFSETQ. CDR3 length equals 12 residues. The CDR3 protein is CASQGGSETQYF.

Considering frequency, this clonotype is medium-sized. The chain combines TRBV7-9 with TRBJ2-7; TCRdb indicates TRBD1, and absent DNA this call remains unverified. Looked up from germline, CDR1 is SEHNR and CDR2 is FQNEAQ (reference sequence). CDR3 length: 12 residues. The CDR3 here is CASSPTGYEQYF. The variable domain in full, with the rest retrieved from reference TRBV7-9 and TRBJ2-7, is DTGVSQNPRHKITKRGQNVTFRCDPISEHNRLYWYRQTLGQGPEFLTYFQNEAQLEKSRLLSDRFSAERPKGSFSTLEIQRTEQGDSAMYLCASSPTGYEQYFGPGTRLTVT.

This clonotype is labeled large (0.1 to 1%) based on frequency. The V gene is TRBV2, the J gene TRBJ2-7. Germline CDR1 is SNHLY and CDR2 is FYNNEI. The CDR3 has 14 residues. The CDR3 spells CASSDQAVSYEQYF.

This clonotype is called medium-sized based on its frequency. The V and J genes are TRBV6-1 and TRBJ1-1. The CDR3 totals 11 residues. Germline V CDR1 and CDR2: MNHNS, SASEGT. CDR3 protein: CASKENTEAFF.